This T cell receptor (beta chain) was sequenced in a study of blood T cell repertoires in COVID-19. Whole-study context: Specimens from acute and convalescent COVID-19 originated in the United States, Italy and Spain.

The V segment lost 3 bases and the J segment 8 bases; nucleotides outside the gene matches: 11. Germline-derived CDR1 and CDR2 are SGHTA and FQGNSA. This CDR3 is built from 15 residues. TCRdb's table, derived via immunoSEQ multiplex PCR, lists solely in-frame clones and lacks some. The sample lists roughly 300,000 clones, around 89% occurring once. Sequenced sample: peripheral blood. This clonotype was obtained from a man between 18 and 35 years old who had recovered from COVID-19. The chain links TRBV7-2 to TRBJ1-1, with TRBD1 identical over 8 bases. The CDR3 reads CASSFPTQGVSEAFF. DNA for the CDR3: TGTGCCAGCAGCTTCCCAACACAGGGGGTTTCCGAAGCTTTCTTT.